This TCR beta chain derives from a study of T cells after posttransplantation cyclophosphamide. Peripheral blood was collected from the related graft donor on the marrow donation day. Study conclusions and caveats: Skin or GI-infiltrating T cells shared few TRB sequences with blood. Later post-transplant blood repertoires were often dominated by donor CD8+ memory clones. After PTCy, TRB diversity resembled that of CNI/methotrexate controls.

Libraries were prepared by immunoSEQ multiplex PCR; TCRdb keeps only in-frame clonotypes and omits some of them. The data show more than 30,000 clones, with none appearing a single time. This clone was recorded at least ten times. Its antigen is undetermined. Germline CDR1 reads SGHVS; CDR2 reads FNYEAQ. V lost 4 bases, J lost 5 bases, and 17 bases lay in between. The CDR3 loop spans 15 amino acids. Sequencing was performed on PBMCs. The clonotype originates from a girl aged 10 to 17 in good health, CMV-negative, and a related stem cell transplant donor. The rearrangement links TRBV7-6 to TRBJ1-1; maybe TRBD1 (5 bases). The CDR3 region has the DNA TGTGCCAGCAGCTCTACGGGGGGAACGGGGACTGAAGCTTTCTTT. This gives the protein CASSSTGGTGTEAFF.